What follows describes a single T cell receptor (beta chain). A Seattle source enrolled patients during active infection and followed them longitudinally. This record comes from a study of blood T cell repertoires in COVID-19. Sequencing used immunoSEQ multiplex PCR; TCRdb keeps in-frame clones, though not all of them. The sample lists a few hundred thousand clones, about 87% occurring once. The clonotype originates from a woman in her forties or fifties with COVID-19, enrolled during active disease. The sequencing sample was made of peripheral blood.

CDR3 amino acids: CAISESGTGNEKLFF. The DNA of the CDR3 is TGTGCCATCAGTGAGTCAGGGACAGGAAATGAAAAACTGTTTTTT. The rearrangement joins TRBV10-3 to TRBJ1-4; 8 nucleotides line up with TRBD1. There are 15 residues in the CDR3. V trimming: 0 bases; J trimming: 5 bases; junction bases outside the gene matches: 2. The V gene's germline CDR1 is ENHRY and CDR2 SYGVKD.